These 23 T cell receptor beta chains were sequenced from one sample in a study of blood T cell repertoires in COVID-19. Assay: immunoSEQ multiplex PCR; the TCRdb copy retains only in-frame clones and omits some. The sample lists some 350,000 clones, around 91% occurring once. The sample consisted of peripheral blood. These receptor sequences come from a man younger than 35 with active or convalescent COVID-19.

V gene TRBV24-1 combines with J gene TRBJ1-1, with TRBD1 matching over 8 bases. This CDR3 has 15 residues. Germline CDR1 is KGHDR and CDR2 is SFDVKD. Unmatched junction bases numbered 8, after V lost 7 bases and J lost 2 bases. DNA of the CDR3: TGTGCCACCAGCCCTTCCGGGACAGGCAACACTGAAGCTTTCTTT. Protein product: CATSPSGTGNTEAFF.

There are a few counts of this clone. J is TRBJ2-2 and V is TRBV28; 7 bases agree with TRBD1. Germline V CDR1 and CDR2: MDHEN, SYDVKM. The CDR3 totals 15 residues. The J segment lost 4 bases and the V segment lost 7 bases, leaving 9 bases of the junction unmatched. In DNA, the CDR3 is TGTGCCAGCAACCAATGGGACAGACTCACCGGGGAGCTGTTTTTT. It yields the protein CASNQWDRLTGELFF.

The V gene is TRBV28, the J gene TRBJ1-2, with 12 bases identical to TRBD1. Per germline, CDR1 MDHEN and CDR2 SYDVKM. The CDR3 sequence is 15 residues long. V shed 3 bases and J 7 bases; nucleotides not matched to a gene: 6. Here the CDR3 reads CASSLGTGGWSGYTF. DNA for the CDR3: TGTGCCAGCAGTTTGGGGACAGGGGGCTGGAGTGGCTACACCTTC.

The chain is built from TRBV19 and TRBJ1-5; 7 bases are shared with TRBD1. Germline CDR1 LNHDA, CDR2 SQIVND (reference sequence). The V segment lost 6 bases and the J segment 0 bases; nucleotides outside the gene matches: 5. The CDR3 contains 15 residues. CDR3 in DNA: TGTGCCAGTAGACCCGACAGGGCTAGCAATCAGCCCCAGCATTTT. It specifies CASRPDRASNQPQHF.

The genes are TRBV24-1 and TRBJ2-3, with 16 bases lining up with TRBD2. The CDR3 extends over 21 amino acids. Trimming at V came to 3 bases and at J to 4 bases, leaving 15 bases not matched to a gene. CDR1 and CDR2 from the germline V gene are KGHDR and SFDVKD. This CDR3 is CATSDETGTSGRAVFSDTQYF. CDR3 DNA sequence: TGTGCCACCAGTGATGAAACAGGGACTAGCGGGAGGGCGGTCTTCTCAGATACGCAGTATTTT.

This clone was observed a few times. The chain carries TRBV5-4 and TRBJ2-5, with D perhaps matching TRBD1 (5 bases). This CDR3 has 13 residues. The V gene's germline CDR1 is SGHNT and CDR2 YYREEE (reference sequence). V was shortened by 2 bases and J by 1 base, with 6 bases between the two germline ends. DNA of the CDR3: TGTGCCAGCAGCTTACAGGCCCAAGAGACCCAGTACTTC. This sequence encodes CASSLQAQETQYF. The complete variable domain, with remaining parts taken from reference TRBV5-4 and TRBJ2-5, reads ETGVTQSPTHLIKTRGQQVTLRCSSQSGHNTVSWYQQALGQGPQFIFQYYREEENGRGNFPPRFSGLQFPNYSSELNVNALELDDSALYLCASSLQAQETQYFGPGTRLLVL.

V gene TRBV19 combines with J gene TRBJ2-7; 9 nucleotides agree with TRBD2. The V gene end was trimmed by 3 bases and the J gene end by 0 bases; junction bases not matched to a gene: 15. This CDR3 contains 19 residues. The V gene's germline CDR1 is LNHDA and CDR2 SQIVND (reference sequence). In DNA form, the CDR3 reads TGTGCCAGTAGTATTCGGGCTAGCGGGACCAGGGGCCTCTCCTACGAGCAGTACTTC. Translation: CASSIRASGTRGLSYEQYF.

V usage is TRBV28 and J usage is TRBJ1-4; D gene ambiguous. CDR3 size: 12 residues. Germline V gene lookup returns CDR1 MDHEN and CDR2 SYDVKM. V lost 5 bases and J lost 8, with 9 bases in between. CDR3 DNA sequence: TGTGCCAGCAGTCCAACTATGGAAAAACTGTTTTTT. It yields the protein CASSPTMEKLFF.

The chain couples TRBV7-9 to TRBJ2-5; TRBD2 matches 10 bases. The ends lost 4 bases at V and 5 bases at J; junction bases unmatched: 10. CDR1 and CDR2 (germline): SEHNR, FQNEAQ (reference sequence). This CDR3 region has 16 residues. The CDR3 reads CASSSRTSGGRETQYF. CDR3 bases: TGTGCCAGCAGCTCCAGGACTAGCGGAGGGCGGGAGACCCAGTACTTC.

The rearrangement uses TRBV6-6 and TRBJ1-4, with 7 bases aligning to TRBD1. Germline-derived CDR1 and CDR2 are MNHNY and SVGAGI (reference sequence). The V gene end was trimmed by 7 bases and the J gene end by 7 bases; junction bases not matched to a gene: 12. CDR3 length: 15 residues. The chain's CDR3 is CASTRGGGQAEKLFF. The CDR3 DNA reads TGTGCCAGCACCAGAGGGGGCGGACAGGCTGAAAAACTGTTTTTT.

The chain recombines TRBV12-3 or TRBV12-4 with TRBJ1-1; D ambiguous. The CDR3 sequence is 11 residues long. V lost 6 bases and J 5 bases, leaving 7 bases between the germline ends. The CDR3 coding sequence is TGTGCCAGCAGAGCGGGGACTGAAGCTTTCTTT. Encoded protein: CASRAGTEAFF.

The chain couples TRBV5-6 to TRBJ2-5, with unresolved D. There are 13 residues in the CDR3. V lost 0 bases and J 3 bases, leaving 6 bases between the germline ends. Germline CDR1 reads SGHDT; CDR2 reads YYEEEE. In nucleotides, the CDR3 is TGTGCCAGCAGCTTGGACAGTGAAGAGACCCAGTACTTC. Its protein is CASSLDSEETQYF.

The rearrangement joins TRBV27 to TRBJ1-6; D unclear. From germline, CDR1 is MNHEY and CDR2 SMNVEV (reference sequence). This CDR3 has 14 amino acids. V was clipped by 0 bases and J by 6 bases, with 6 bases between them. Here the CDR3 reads CASSLSTGNSPLHF. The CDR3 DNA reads TGTGCCAGCAGTTTATCGACGGGTAATTCACCCCTCCACTTT.

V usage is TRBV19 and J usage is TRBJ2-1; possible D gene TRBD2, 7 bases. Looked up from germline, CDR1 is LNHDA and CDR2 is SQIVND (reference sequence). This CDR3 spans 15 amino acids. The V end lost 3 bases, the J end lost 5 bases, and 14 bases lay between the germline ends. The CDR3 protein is CASSMVGGRDNEQFF. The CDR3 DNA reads TGTGCCAGTAGTATGGTCGGGGGGCGCGACAATGAGCAGTTCTTC.

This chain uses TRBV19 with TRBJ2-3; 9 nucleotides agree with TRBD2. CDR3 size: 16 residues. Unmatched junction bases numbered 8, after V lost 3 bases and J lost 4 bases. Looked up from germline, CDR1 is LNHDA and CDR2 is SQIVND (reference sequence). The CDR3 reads CASSIYGSGSADTQYF. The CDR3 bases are TGTGCCAGTAGTATTTACGGTAGCGGGAGCGCAGATACGCAGTATTTT.

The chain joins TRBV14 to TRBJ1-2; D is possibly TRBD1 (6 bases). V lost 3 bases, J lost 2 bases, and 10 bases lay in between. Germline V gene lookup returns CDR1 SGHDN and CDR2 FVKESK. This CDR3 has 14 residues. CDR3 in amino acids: CASSHPGANYGYTF. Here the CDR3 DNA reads TGTGCCAGCAGCCATCCAGGGGCGAACTATGGCTACACCTTC. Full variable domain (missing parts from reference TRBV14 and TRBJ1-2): EAGVTQFPSHSVIEKGQTVTLRCDPISGHDNLYWYRRVMGKEIKFLLHFVKESKQDESGMPNNRFLAERTGGTYSTLKVQPAELEDSGVYFCASSHPGANYGYTFGSGTRLTVV.

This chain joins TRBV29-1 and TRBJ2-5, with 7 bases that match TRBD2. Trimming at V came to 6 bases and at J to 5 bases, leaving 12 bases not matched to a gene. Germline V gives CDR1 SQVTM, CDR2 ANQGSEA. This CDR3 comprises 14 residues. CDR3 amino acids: CSVRTRPIGETQYF. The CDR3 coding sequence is TGCAGCGTGAGGACTAGGCCGATCGGGGAGACCCAGTACTTC.

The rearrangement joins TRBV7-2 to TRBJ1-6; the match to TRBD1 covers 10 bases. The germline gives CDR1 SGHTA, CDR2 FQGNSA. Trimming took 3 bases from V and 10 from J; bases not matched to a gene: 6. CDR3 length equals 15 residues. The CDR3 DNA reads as TGTGCCAGCAGCTTGTCGGGACAGGGGTCCTCACCCCTCCACTTT. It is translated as CASSLSGQGSSPLHF.

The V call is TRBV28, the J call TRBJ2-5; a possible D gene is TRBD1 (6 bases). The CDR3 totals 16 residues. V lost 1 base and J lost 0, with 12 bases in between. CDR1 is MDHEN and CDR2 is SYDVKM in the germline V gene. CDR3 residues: CASSLYDTGNQETQYF. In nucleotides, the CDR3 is TGTGCCAGCAGTTTATACGATACAGGGAACCAAGAGACCCAGTACTTC.

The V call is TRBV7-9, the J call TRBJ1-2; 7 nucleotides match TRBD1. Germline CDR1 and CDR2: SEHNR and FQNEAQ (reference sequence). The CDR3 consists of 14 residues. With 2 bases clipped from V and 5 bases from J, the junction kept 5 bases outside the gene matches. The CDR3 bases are TGTGCCAGCAGCTTAAAGGACAGGCGGTATGGCTACACCTTC. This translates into CASSLKDRRYGYTF.

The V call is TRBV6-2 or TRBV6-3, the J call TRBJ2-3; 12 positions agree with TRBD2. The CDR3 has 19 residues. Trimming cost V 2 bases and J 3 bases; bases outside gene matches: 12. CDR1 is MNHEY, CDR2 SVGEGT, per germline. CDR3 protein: CASSYLELLAGGITDTQYF. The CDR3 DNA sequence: TGTGCCAGCAGTTACCTCGAACTACTAGCGGGGGGCATAACAGATACGCAGTATTTT.

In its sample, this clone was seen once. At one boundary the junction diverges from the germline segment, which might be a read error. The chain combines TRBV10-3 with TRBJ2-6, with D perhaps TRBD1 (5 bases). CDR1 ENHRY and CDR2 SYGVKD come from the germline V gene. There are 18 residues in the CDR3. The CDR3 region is CAISGQGNLNSGANVLTF. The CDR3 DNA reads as TGTGCCATCAGTGGGCAGGGAAATCTAAACTCTGGGGCCAACGTGCTGACTTTC.

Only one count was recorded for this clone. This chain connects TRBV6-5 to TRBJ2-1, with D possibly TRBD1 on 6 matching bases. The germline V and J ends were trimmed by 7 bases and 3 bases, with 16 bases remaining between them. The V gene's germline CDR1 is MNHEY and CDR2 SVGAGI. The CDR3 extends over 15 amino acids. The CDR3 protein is CASNTGSSDYNEQFF. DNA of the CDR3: TGTGCCAGCAACACAGGGTCCTCCGACTACAATGAGCAGTTCTTC.